This TCR beta chain was recorded in a study of blood T cells in healthy people across ages. Germline V gene lookup returns CDR1 SGHAT and CDR2 FQNNGV. This CDR3 comprises 18 residues. Between the trimmed V and J ends, which lost 5 bases and 2 bases, there was a span of 24 bases. The second PCR ran about 6 to 12 cycles with a sample-barcoded 5' primer and J-beta primers. TCRdb reanalysed the 5' RACE reads using MiXCR and keeps one entry per CDR3 protein. The sample has 650,000 or so distinct CDR3 sequences, around 52% seen once. Regarding this clonotype: Its specificity is not known.

Study-wide points: Across samples, TCR beta diversity tracked strongly with naive T cell percentage. Whereas aged donors had fewer naive CD4+ cells, long-lived donors had more of them and higher diversity.

Each donor was a healthy Caucasian individual from Russia, aged roughly 6 to 90. Per sample, extraction of total RNA gave at least 5 micrograms in every case. This receptor was identified in a woman of 80 years or more in good health. The chain is built from TRBV11-2 and TRBJ2-5; perhaps D is TRBD1 or TRBD2 (6 bases each). Sequencing was performed on blood. The CDR3 sequence is CASSKFPRGRGSQETQYF. Written as DNA, the CDR3 is TGTGCCAGCAGCAAATTCCCCCGGGGGCGTGGGTCACAAGAGACCCAGTACTTC.